A selection of T cell receptor beta chains follows, all from one sample in a study of control samples from healthy donors and cancer patients. Sequenced by immunoSEQ multiplex PCR; TCRdb stores in-frame clones only, minus some. The sample holds 120,000 or so clones, about 92% seen once. The sample taken for sequencing was PBMCs. These receptor sequences come from a man older than 75 with head and neck cancer. The CDR3 runs from the conserved cysteine through the conserved F or W. A D gene is named only where the DNA matches it firmly. Clone size is given for some rows only: seen once, a few or many times, or a class if the clone is expanded.

clone_size,v_call,j_call,d_call,cdr3_nt,cdr3_aa
once,TRBV4-1,TRBJ1-5,-,TGCGCCAGCAGCCAATGGCTGGGACCGAATTTCGATCAGCCCCAGCATTTT,CASSQWLGPNFDQPQHF
-,TRBV7-6,TRBJ2-7,TRBD1,TGTGCCAGCAGCTATTCCGGGACAGACGAGCAGTACTTC,CASSYSGTDEQYF
-,TRBV5-1,TRBJ2-2,-,TGCGCCAGCAGCTTGTTCCCCCCAGGCTCGAACACCGGGGAGCTGTTTTTT,CASSLFPPGSNTGELFF
-,TRBV6-6,TRBJ1-2,-,TGTGCCAGCAGTCAGGGAGCCAGCCCGGGCACCTTC,CASSQGASPGTF
once,TRBV3-1/TRBV3-2,TRBJ1-3,-,TGTGCCAGCAGCCGGGGACACCAAACCTATTTT,CASSRGHQTYF
-,TRBV7-2,TRBJ2-3,TRBD2,TGTGCCAGCAGCTTTCGGTCAGGACTAGCGGGGGGTAGGGCAGATACGCAGTATTTT,CASSFRSGLAGGRADTQYF
-,TRBV30,TRBJ2-7,-,TGTGCCTGGAGTGTTTCAAGGGTAGTGGGCTACGAGCAGTACTTC,CAWSVSRVVGYEQYF
-,TRBV6-2/TRBV6-3,TRBJ1-5,TRBD1,TGTGCCAGCAGTAGCGGGACAGTAAATCAGCCCCAGCATTTT,CASSSGTVNQPQHF
-,TRBV9,TRBJ1-1,-,TGTGCCAGCAGCGCCGCACACAACACTGAAGCTTTCTTT,CASSAAHNTEAFF
-,TRBV5-1,TRBJ2-2,-,TGCGCCAGCACAGACCTGATCACCGGGGAGCTGTTTTTT,CASTDLITGELFF
once,TRBV10-2,TRBJ2-7,TRBD2,TGCGCCAGCAGTGAGTCAACATTACTAGCGGGGCCCTACGAGCAGTACTTC,CASSESTLLAGPYEQYF
-,TRBV2,TRBJ1-2,TRBD1,TGTGCCAGCAGTGTGGGACAGGGACCCTATGGCTACACCTTC,CASSVGQGPYGYTF
-,TRBV24-1,TRBJ1-4,-,TGTGCCACCAGTGATTTAACGACTCCGGATAGGGCTAATGAAAAACTGTTTTTT,CATSDLTTPDRANEKLFF
-,TRBV7-2,TRBJ2-3,-,TGTGCCAGCAGATACCGGGACTTAGTAGTCACAGATACGCAGTATTTT,CASRYRDLVVTDTQYF
-,TRBV15,TRBJ1-2,-,TGTGCCACCAGCTATCCCCAAGGTCAGGGTCGGCATGGCTACACCTTC,CATSYPQGQGRHGYTF
-,TRBV24-1,TRBJ1-2,-,TGTGCCACCAGTGATTTTCGGGCAGGGTATGGCTACACCTTC,CATSDFRAGYGYTF
-,TRBV5-4,TRBJ2-7,-,TGTGCCACCTCCCCAGTAGAGGGGTACTCCTACGAGCAGTACTTC,CATSPVEGYSYEQYF